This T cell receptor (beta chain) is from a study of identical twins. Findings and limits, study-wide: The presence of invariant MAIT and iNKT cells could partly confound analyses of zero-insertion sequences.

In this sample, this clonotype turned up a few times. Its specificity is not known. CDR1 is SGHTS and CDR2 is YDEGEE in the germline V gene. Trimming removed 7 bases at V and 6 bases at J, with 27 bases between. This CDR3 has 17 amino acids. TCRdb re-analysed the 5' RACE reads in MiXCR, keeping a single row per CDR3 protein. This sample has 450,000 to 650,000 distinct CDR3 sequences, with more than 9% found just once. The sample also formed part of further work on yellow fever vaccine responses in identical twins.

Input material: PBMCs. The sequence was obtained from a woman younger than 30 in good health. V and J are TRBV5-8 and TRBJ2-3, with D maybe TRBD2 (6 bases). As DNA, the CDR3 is TGTGCCAGCGGCCCTTACTTGGGGAGGAGTGACGAGGATACGCAGTATTTT. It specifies CASGPYLGRSDEDTQYF.